This TCR beta chain was retrieved from a study of blood T cell repertoires in COVID-19. About the research overall: The United States, Italy and Spain provided the acute and convalescent COVID-19 samples. T cells, B-cell-depleted T cells, or PBMCs supplied cDNA or gDNA.

This clone was detected once. Per the authors' pipeline: Quantification of nucleated cells was approximated via reference gene primer amplification. Sequenced by immunoSEQ multiplex PCR; TCRdb stores in-frame clones only, minus some. That table is the source of V, J and clone size, and D and trimming were worked out from the DNA. The sample consists of some 80,000 clones, about 90% of them appearing once. This CDR3 comprises 15 residues. Trimming left V 4 bases short and J 4 bases short, with 14 bases between. Looked up from germline, CDR1 is SEHNR and CDR2 is FQNEAQ (reference sequence). The sequenced sample consisted of peripheral blood. The chain links TRBV7-9 to TRBJ2-1; D is undetermined. The source is a human donor in a cohort sampled during active COVID-19. CDR3 amino acids: CASSSGSPAYNEQFF. The CDR3 DNA reads as TGTGCCAGCAGCTCCGGGTCCCCCGCTTACAATGAGCAGTTCTTC.